The 28 T cell receptor beta chains below come from one sample, sequenced in a study of cytomegalovirus exposure and HLA in healthy donors. Measured with immunoSEQ multiplex PCR; TCRdb has only the in-frame clones, and not every one. The table shows more than 300,000 clones, with around 86% occurring only once. Sequencing input: PBMCs. Every receptor here comes from a woman between 18 and 29 years old in good health and CMV-seronegative.

This clone was recorded a few times. V is TRBV7-3 and J is TRBJ1-2; D is unresolved. V lost 5 bases, J lost 7 bases, and 14 bases lay in between. This CDR3 spans 13 amino acids. CDR1 SGHTA and CDR2 FQGTGA come from the germline V gene. This CDR3 reads CASSPRGQGGYTF. CDR3 in DNA: TGTGCCAGCAGCCCTCGCGGGCAAGGTGGCTACACCTTC.

The chain uses TRBV19 and TRBJ2-1; possible D gene TRBD2, 5 bases. The CDR3 has 12 amino acids. With 11 bases removed from V and 0 bases from J, the gap between germline ends came to 8 bases. CDR1 is LNHDA and CDR2 is SQIVND in the germline V gene (reference sequence). The DNA of the CDR3 is TGTGCCTCACGGGACTCCTACAATGAGCAGTTCTTC. It codes for CASRDSYNEQFF. The whole variable domain, remainder taken from reference TRBV19 and TRBJ2-1, is DGGITQSPKYLFRKEGQNVTLSCEQNLNHDAMYWYRQDPGQGLRLIYYSQIVNDFQKGDIAEGYSVSREKKESFPLTVTSAQKNPTAFYLCASRDSYNEQFFGPGTRLTVL.

The V call is TRBV5-8, the J call TRBJ2-7, with D maybe TRBD1 (6 bases). The V gene's germline CDR1 is SGHTS and CDR2 YDEGEE. This CDR3 spans 13 amino acids. The V gene lost 6 bases and the J gene lost 0 bases, with 10 bases spanning the gap. CDR3 sequence: CASIPGHSYEQYF. Here the CDR3 DNA reads TGTGCCAGCATCCCGGGACACTCCTACGAGCAGTACTTC. The complete variable domain, with remaining parts taken from reference TRBV5-8 and TRBJ2-7, reads EAGVTQSPTHLIKTRGQQATLRCSPISGHTSVYWYQQALGLGLQFLLWYDEGEERNRGNFPPRFSGRQFPNYSSELNVNALELEDSALYLCASIPGHSYEQYFGPGTRLTVT.

The table lists this clone with a count of one. The V gene is TRBV28, the J gene TRBJ2-7; 7 bases match TRBD1. With V trimmed by 3 bases and J by 0 bases, 5 bases remained unmatched. The CDR3 is made up of 15 amino acids. CDR1 is MDHEN, CDR2 SYDVKM, per germline. The CDR3 region is CASSFDRASSYEQYF. The CDR3 bases are TGTGCCAGCAGTTTTGACAGGGCGAGCTCCTACGAGCAGTACTTC.

V usage is TRBV27 and J usage is TRBJ2-2; D call uncertain. This CDR3 has 13 amino acids. Trimming cost V 1 base and J 4 bases, with 4 bases left between them. Germline CDR1 and CDR2: MNHEY and SMNVEV (reference sequence). The CDR3: CASSLLATGELFF. The CDR3 DNA follows: TGTGCCAGCAGTTTATTGGCCACCGGGGAGCTGTTTTTT.

In nucleotides, the CDR3 is TGCAGCGTTGAGGTCTCGGGACAGGGTATCTACAATGAGCAGTTCTTC. Its translation is CSVEVSGQGIYNEQFF. The chain uses TRBV29-1 and TRBJ2-1; TRBD1 matches at 9 bases. Losses at the gene ends were 3 bases for V and 3 bases for J; bases not matched to a gene: 9. This CDR3 region has 16 residues. Germline V lookup: CDR1 SQVTM, CDR2 ANQGSEA.

The table lists this clone with a count of one. The chain carries TRBV2 and TRBJ1-3, with 7 bases identical to TRBD1. The CDR3 has 15 residues. The germline V gene encodes CDR1 SNHLY and CDR2 FYNNEI. V shed 1 base, J shed 2 bases, and the junction held 2 bases outside the gene matches. The CDR3 DNA reads as TGTGCCAGCAGTGAAGAAGGGGGCCCTGGAAACACCATATATTTT. Translating it yields CASSEEGGPGNTIYF.

The chain recombines TRBV2 with TRBJ1-2; a possible D gene is TRBD1 (5 bases). Germline V lookup: CDR1 SNHLY, CDR2 FYNNEI. The CDR3 covers 15 residues. Trimming cost V 3 bases and J 5 bases, with 16 bases left between them. CDR3 coding DNA: TGTGCCAGCAGTGAGAGAATGGGGGGTGTGTATGGCTACACCTTC. It specifies CASSERMGGVYGYTF.

This chain uses TRBV4-1 with TRBJ2-2; no reliable D call. V shed 2 bases and J shed 6 bases, with 4 bases lying between them. CDR3 length: 12 residues. The germline V gene encodes CDR1 MGHRA and CDR2 YSYEKL. CDR3 residues: CASSQSSGELFF. CDR3 in DNA: TGCGCCAGCAGCCAATCTTCCGGGGAGCTGTTTTTT.

V usage is TRBV29-1 and J usage is TRBJ2-1; perhaps TRBD1 as D (5 bases). Deletions cut 3 bases from V and 4 bases from J, with 19 bases between. Germline CDR1 reads SQVTM; CDR2 reads ANQGSEA. The CDR3 has 16 residues. CDR3 region: CSVDTVGQTTYNEQFF. Written as DNA, the CDR3 is TGCAGCGTTGACACGGTGGGGCAGACGACATACAATGAGCAGTTCTTC.

In DNA form, the CDR3 reads TGTGCCAGCAGCTCCCCCAGGACTATTTATGAGCAGTTCTTC. Protein sequence: CASSSPRTIYEQFF. J is TRBJ2-1 and V is TRBV7-9, with D tentatively TRBD2 (6 bases). This CDR3 spans 14 amino acids. Germline loops: CDR1 SEHNR, CDR2 FQNEAQ (reference sequence). Trimming took off 4 bases at V and 8 bases at J, with 15 bases between the two ends. The entire variable domain, with the rest obtained from reference TRBV7-9 and TRBJ2-1, is as follows: DTGVSQNPRHKITKRGQNVTFRCDPISEHNRLYWYRQTLGQGPEFLTYFQNEAQLEKSRLLSDRFSAERPKGSFSTLEIQRTEQGDSAMYLCASSSPRTIYEQFFGPGTRLTVL.

The chain combines TRBV13 with TRBJ1-4; TRBD1 agrees at 7 bases. Germline values: CDR1 PRHDT, CDR2 FYEKMQ (reference sequence). Germline trimming cut 4 bases from V and 7 bases from J; bases unmatched to any gene: 12. This CDR3 comprises 16 residues. In DNA form, the CDR3 reads TGTGCCAGCAGCTCCCCTATAATAGGGGGCAGTGAAAAACTGTTTTTT. Encoded protein: CASSSPIIGGSEKLFF.

For this clone: Other DNA sequences in this specimen translate into the identical CDR3. V is TRBV5-1 and J is TRBJ2-7, with 7 bases identical to TRBD1. Trimming at V came to 2 bases and at J to 0 bases, leaving 2 bases not matched to a gene. CDR1 is SGHRS, CDR2 YFSETQ, per germline. The CDR3 covers 14 residues. Here the CDR3 reads CASSLRQGSYEQYF. The DNA for the CDR3 is TGCGCCAGCAGCTTAAGACAGGGCTCCTACGAGCAGTACTTC.

This chain joins TRBV2 and TRBJ2-7; TRBD1 is a possible D gene (7 bases). This CDR3 contains 14 residues. With 4 bases removed from V and 3 bases from J, the gap between germline ends came to 13 bases. Germline V gene sequence: CDR1 SNHLY, CDR2 FYNNEI. The CDR3 bases are TGTGCCAGCAGTGTCAGGGGGGCGAACTACGAGCAGTACTTC. It is translated as CASSVRGANYEQYF.

The V call is TRBV27, the J call TRBJ1-5; TRBD1 matches 7 bases. The length of the CDR3 is 15 residues. The V gene end was trimmed by 3 bases and the J gene end by 7 bases; junction bases not matched to a gene: 9. The germline V gene has CDR1 MNHEY and CDR2 SMNVEV (reference sequence). The CDR3 here is CASSFDRDGGQPQHF. The DNA of the CDR3 is TGTGCCAGCAGTTTCGACAGGGACGGAGGACAGCCCCAGCATTTT.

CDR3 protein: CASSEGRNRGGNIQYF. As DNA, the CDR3 is TGTGCCAGCAGTGAAGGTAGAAACAGAGGGGGAAACATTCAGTACTTC. The chain employs TRBV2 and TRBJ2-4; tentative D call: TRBD1 (6 bases). Germline V gene lookup returns CDR1 SNHLY and CDR2 FYNNEI. The CDR3 covers 16 residues. V was pared by 1 base and J by 6 bases, with 16 bases between.

The rearrangement uses TRBV28 and TRBJ1-6, with 12 bases fitting TRBD1. CDR1 and CDR2 from the germline V gene are MDHEN and SYDVKM. Germline trimming cut 6 bases from V and 9 bases from J; bases unmatched to any gene: 3. The CDR3 sequence is 14 residues long. The CDR3 sequence: CASRRDRGPSPLHF. CDR3 DNA: TGTGCCAGCAGGCGGGACAGGGGGCCTTCACCCCTCCACTTT.

V and J are TRBV10-2 and TRBJ2-5; tentatively, D is TRBD2 (6 bases). Trimming cost V 10 bases and J 3 bases, with 21 bases left between them. Germline V CDR1 and CDR2: WSHSY, SAAADI. The CDR3 is made up of 15 amino acids. The DNA for the CDR3 is TGCGCCAACCCACGGGCGTGCGGGGCCAAAGAGACCCAGTACTTC. Residues: CANPRACGAKETQYF.

The chain is built from TRBV5-4 and TRBJ1-4; the D is unclear. The CDR3 consists of 14 residues. V was pared by 0 bases and J by 4 bases, with 7 bases between. Germline V lookup: CDR1 SGHNT, CDR2 YYREEE (reference sequence). The CDR3 protein is CASSLGGRNEKLFF. CDR3 DNA sequence: TGTGCCAGCAGCTTGGGCGGGCGTAATGAAAAACTGTTTTTT.

The V gene is TRBV4-1, the J gene TRBJ2-7, with 9 bases that match TRBD1. After removal of 4 bases from V and 5 bases from J, the junction contained 9 bases not matched to a gene. Germline V gene sequence: CDR1 MGHRA, CDR2 YSYEKL. CDR3 size: 15 residues. DNA of the CDR3: TGCGCCAGCAGCCTTTCCGGGACAGGGCCCCACGAGCAGTACTTC. Encoded protein: CASSLSGTGPHEQYF.

V and J are TRBV7-6 and TRBJ2-1, with 13 bases fitting TRBD2. The ends lost 4 bases at V and 8 bases at J; junction bases unmatched: 5. The CDR3 contains 15 residues. Germline loops: CDR1 SGHVS, CDR2 FNYEAQ. This CDR3 reads CASSSLAGGPYEQFF. The CDR3, as DNA: TGTGCCAGCAGCTCACTAGCGGGGGGGCCCTATGAGCAGTTCTTC.

V is TRBV30 and J is TRBJ2-1; the match to TRBD2 covers 11 bases. The CDR3 loop spans 18 amino acids. Trimming took 4 bases from V and 2 from J; bases not matched to a gene: 13. Germline CDR1 GTSNPN, CDR2 SVGIG (reference sequence). The CDR3 nucleotides are TGTGCCTGGACTCTAGGGCTAGCGGGGGGTTCTGCCTACAATGAGCAGTTCTTC. It translates to CAWTLGLAGGSAYNEQFF.

V is TRBV30 and J is TRBJ1-2, with 9 nucleotides matching TRBD1. Germline V lookup: CDR1 GTSNPN, CDR2 SVGIG (reference sequence). V trimming: 2 bases; J trimming: 7 bases; junction bases outside the gene matches: 17. The CDR3 covers 17 residues. The CDR3 is CAWSWTGAAELAAGYTF. In nucleotides, the CDR3 is TGTGCCTGGAGTTGGACAGGGGCCGCCGAGTTGGCCGCTGGCTACACCTTC.

The chain uses TRBV2 and TRBJ2-2; 7 bases are a match to TRBD1. Germline values: CDR1 SNHLY, CDR2 FYNNEI. This CDR3 is built from 14 residues. With 6 bases clipped from V and 5 bases from J, the junction kept 6 bases outside the gene matches. The CDR3 loop is CASSGTEPTGELFF. CDR3 nucleotides: TGTGCCAGCAGCGGGACAGAGCCAACCGGGGAGCTGTTTTTT. The entire variable domain, with the rest obtained from reference TRBV2 and TRBJ2-2, is as follows: EPEVTQTPSHQVTQMGQEVILRCVPISNHLYFYWYRQILGQKVEFLVSFYNNEISEKSEIFDDQFSVERPDGSNFTLKIRSTKLEDSAMYFCASSGTEPTGELFFGEGSRLTVL.

The chain employs TRBV2 and TRBJ2-7; D might be TRBD2 (5 bases). Looked up from germline, CDR1 is SNHLY and CDR2 is FYNNEI. The CDR3 has 13 residues. The V gene lost 3 bases and the J gene lost 0 bases, with 6 bases spanning the gap. CDR3 DNA: TGTGCCAGCAGTGAGGACTCCTCCTACGAGCAGTACTTC. Translated, it gives CASSEDSSYEQYF.

The chain is built from TRBV2 and TRBJ2-7; 8 bases are shared with TRBD1. This CDR3 is 14 amino acids long. V was pared by 6 bases and J by 7 bases, with 11 bases of the junction left unmatched. CDR1 and CDR2 from the germline V gene are SNHLY and FYNNEI. The CDR3 nucleotides read TGTGCCAGCAGGAGGGACAGGCGTTGGGGAGAGCAGTACTTC. The encoded protein is CASRRDRRWGEQYF.

The rearrangement links TRBV30 to TRBJ2-7; the D is unclear. V lost 1 base, J lost 5 bases, and 9 bases lay in between. Germline V CDR1 and CDR2: GTSNPN, SVGIG (reference sequence). The CDR3 runs to 12 residues. In DNA, the CDR3 is TGTGCCTGGAGTGGCCTGGCGGACGAGCAGTACTTC. Protein sequence: CAWSGLADEQYF.

This clone was seen more than once but under ten times. The V and J genes are TRBV2 and TRBJ2-3; possible D gene TRBD2, 6 bases. Trimming took 6 bases from V and 0 from J, leaving 13 bases between them. In germline, CDR1 is SNHLY, CDR2 FYNNEI. The CDR3 spans 15 residues. This CDR3 is CASRGSGTSTDTQYF. In DNA form, the CDR3 reads TGTGCCAGCAGGGGATCCGGGACTAGCACAGATACGCAGTATTTT.